The clone carrying this TCR beta chain was seen once. This sample was taken from a study of blood T cell repertoires in COVID-19. Overall study: COVID-19 samples from acute and convalescent phases originated in the United States, Italy and Spain. Nucleic acid was either cDNA or gDNA, and it came from T cells, B-cell-depleted T cells, or PBMCs.

Using immunoSEQ multiplex PCR, the repertoire was profiled, and TCRdb retains in-frame clones only, with some absent. The data contain around 50,000 clones, approximately 85% of them singletons. Germline CDR1 reads SNHLY; CDR2 reads FYNNEI. The CDR3 extends over 11 amino acids. With 6 bases removed from V and 7 bases from J, the gap between germline ends came to 9 bases. Material for sequencing was peripheral blood. This sequence was found in a woman aged 55-75 years with acute or convalescent COVID-19. The rearrangement joins TRBV2 to TRBJ2-5; possible D gene TRBD2, 6 bases. CDR3 in amino acids: CASRPGGTQYF. The CDR3 DNA reads as TGTGCCAGCAGGCCCGGGGGGACCCAGTACTTC.